The 13 T cell receptor beta chains given below trace back to one sample, sequenced in a study of CD8+ T cells in alopecia areata. Reverse transcription of extracted RNA yielded cDNA, which provided the sequencing template. TCRdb's table, derived via immunoSEQ multiplex PCR, lists solely in-frame clones and lacks some. The sample has some 99,000 clones, less than 50% seen once. The specimen was CD4+ T cells sorted from blood. These TCRs come from a human donor with alopecia areata.

This clone showed up just a few times. The genes are TRBV29-1 and TRBJ2-1; TRBD2 is a possible D gene (6 bases). Trimming took 3 bases from V and 1 from J, leaving 7 bases between them. This CDR3 comprises 13 residues. Germline V lookup: CDR1 SQVTM, CDR2 ANQGSEA. The CDR3 bases are TGCAGCGTTGACGGGACTTCCTACAATGAGCAGTTCTTC. Its translation is CSVDGTSYNEQFF.

This clone was picked up a small number of times. This chain connects TRBV15 to TRBJ2-1; D is ambiguous. The CDR3 has 13 residues. Trimming pared 0 bases from V and 7 bases from J, leaving 7 bases between. The germline gives CDR1 LNHNV, CDR2 YYDKDF (reference sequence). The CDR3: CATSRDPSNEQFF. CDR3 in DNA: TGTGCCACCAGCAGAGACCCCTCGAATGAGCAGTTCTTC.

This chain connects TRBV27 to TRBJ1-5; D not certain. CDR1 is MNHEY, CDR2 SMNVEV, per germline (reference sequence). Trimming removed 9 bases at V and 4 bases at J, with 10 bases between. CDR3 length: 12 amino acids. CDR3 sequence (DNA): TGTGCCAGTTCGCCGGTTAATCAGCCCCAGCATTTT. Translated: CASSPVNQPQHF.

The rearrangement joins TRBV29-1 to TRBJ2-3, with 8 bases matching TRBD2. CDR3 length: 14 amino acids. The V gene end was trimmed by 2 bases and the J gene end by 4 bases; junction bases not matched to a gene: 5. From germline, CDR1 is SQVTM and CDR2 ANQGSEA. This CDR3 is CSVENGRVADTQYF. CDR3 in DNA: TGCAGCGTTGAAAACGGGAGGGTAGCAGATACGCAGTATTTT.

In DNA, the CDR3 is TGCAGCGTTCGACTAGCGGGACGATCCTTTTCAAAAAACAATGAGCAGTTCTTC. This codes for CSVRLAGRSFSKNNEQFF. The chain recombines TRBV29-1 with TRBJ2-1; 11 bases are a match to TRBD2. The V gene end was trimmed by 5 bases and the J gene end by 5 bases; junction bases not matched to a gene: 17. This CDR3 has 18 amino acids. Germline loops: CDR1 SQVTM, CDR2 ANQGSEA.

The chain links TRBV29-1 to TRBJ2-5, with D perhaps TRBD1 (5 bases). V was cut by 1 base and J by 0 bases, with 12 bases left in between. CDR1 and CDR2 (germline): SQVTM, ANQGSEA. The CDR3 is 15 residues long. As DNA, the CDR3 is TGCAGCGTTGAAGCCAGGGCGGAGAACCAAGAGACCCAGTACTTC. This sequence encodes CSVEARAENQETQYF.

The chain couples TRBV30 to TRBJ2-6; possible D gene TRBD1, 6 bases. The CDR3 sequence is 15 residues long. Germline values: CDR1 GTSNPN, CDR2 SVGIG (reference sequence). V was shortened by 4 bases and J by 2 bases, with 12 bases between the two germline ends. CDR3 sequence (DNA): TGTGCCTGGACCGCAGGGGTCCCTGGGGCCAACGTCCTGACTTTC. Amino acid sequence: CAWTAGVPGANVLTF.

The chain has TRBV29-1 and TRBJ2-1, with 9 bases fitting TRBD1. The germline gives CDR1 SQVTM, CDR2 ANQGSEA. V was pared by 2 bases and J by 8 bases, with 10 bases of the junction left unmatched. CDR3 length: 15 residues. CDR3 sequence: CSVEFRDRAWDEQFF. CDR3 bases: TGCAGCGTTGAATTCCGGGACAGGGCCTGGGATGAGCAGTTCTTC.

The chain combines TRBV30 with TRBJ2-4; weak D call: TRBD1 (6 bases). The CDR3 is made up of 15 amino acids. Germline CDR1 reads GTSNPN; CDR2 reads SVGIG (reference sequence). V lost 3 bases and J 9 bases, leaving 21 bases between the germline ends. In DNA, the CDR3 is TGTGCCTGGAGACCACAGGGACGCTGGGTCGGCATTCAGTACTTC. Its protein is CAWRPQGRWVGIQYF.

The rearrangement links TRBV7-9 to TRBJ1-2; D not resolved. The germline V gene encodes CDR1 SEHNR and CDR2 FQNEAQ (reference sequence). Trimming cost V 5 bases and J 2 bases, with 12 bases left between them. The CDR3 extends over 14 amino acids. DNA of the CDR3: TGTGCCAGCAGCCAACTGGGAGGAAACTATGGCTACACCTTC. Its translation: CASSQLGGNYGYTF.

The V and J genes are TRBV29-1 and TRBJ2-7; TRBD2 matches at 11 bases. Trimming took 4 bases from V and 7 from J; bases not matched to a gene: 12. The germline V gene has CDR1 SQVTM and CDR2 ANQGSEA. This CDR3 comprises 15 residues. The CDR3 nucleotides are TGCAGCGTTGCTCGGGGGGCTAGCGGGAGGCGGGAGCAGTACTTC. Protein product: CSVARGASGRREQYF.

The genes are TRBV4-3 and TRBJ1-2; D gene uncertain. The length of the CDR3 is 16 residues. CDR1 and CDR2 from the germline V gene are LGHNA and YSLEER. Trimming stripped 1 base from V and 2 bases from J, with 14 bases between. The CDR3 sequence: CASSQVGRGFNYGYTF. The CDR3 nucleotides read TGCGCCAGCAGCCAAGTTGGGCGGGGTTTCAACTATGGCTACACCTTC.

In its sample, this clone was seen a few times. The chain joins TRBV29-1 to TRBJ2-5; 7 nucleotides agree with TRBD1. Germline trimming cut 8 bases from V and 2 bases from J; bases unmatched to any gene: 8. The germline V gene encodes CDR1 SQVTM and CDR2 ANQGSEA. The CDR3 runs to 13 residues. CDR3 sequence: CSPPWDRQETQYF. CDR3 bases: TGCAGCCCCCCCTGGGACAGACAAGAGACCCAGTACTTC.